This T cell receptor beta chain was sequenced for a study of cytomegalovirus exposure and HLA in healthy donors. Regarding the study as a whole: Available immune exposure information was restricted to CMV serostatus only.

Trimming took 6 bases from V and 1 from J, leaving 10 bases between them. Germline assignment: CDR1 SGHVT and CDR2 SQSDAQ. The CDR3 runs 14 residues. With regard to this clone: Its antigen is as yet unknown.

This PCR relied on a set of 60 Vbeta primers and 13 Jbeta primers. The protocol was immunoSEQ multiplex PCR, while the TCRdb copy is restricted to in-frame clones and leaves out a portion. The sample includes about 120,000 clones, about four fifths of them seen just once. Sequencing input: PBMCs. The gene calls are TRBV7-4 and TRBJ1-3, with D possibly being TRBD1 (5 bases). The sequence was obtained from a woman under 30 in good health and CMV-seronegative. CDR3: CASSQSGSGNTIYF. The CDR3, as DNA: TGTGCCAGCAGTCAATCAGGGTCTGGAAACACCATATATTTT.